This T cell receptor beta chain was observed in a study of regulatory T cells in long-lasting Graves disease. Library construction for TCR beta used iRepertoire HTBI primers and Arm-PCR of CDR3 regions. TCRdb fed the multiplex PCR reads into MiXCR, producing one record per CDR3 protein. The sample yields about 220,000 distinct CDR3 sequences, roughly 18% seen once. A remark on this clonotype: An end of the junction does not agree with germline; a read error may underlie this.

Time point in this sample: newly diagnosed GD, antithyroid drugs for less than 3 months. Making the TCR library involved RNA that had been extracted from PBMCs. Peripheral blood, at 7.5 to 9 milliliters, went into EDTA tubes. Germline values: CDR1 SEHNR, CDR2 FQNEAQ (reference sequence). The CDR3 has 12 residues. In addition, the sample was reused for a study of T cells in Graves' hyperthyroidism and ophthalmopathy.

The material sequenced was peripheral blood mononuclear cells (PBMCs), taken at new diagnosis, from a patient treated with antithyroid drugs. This receptor was taken from a woman aged 25 to 39 with Graves disease. The genes are TRBV7-9 and TRBJ2-3; maybe TRBD2 (5 bases). The CDR3 region has the DNA TGTGCCAGCAGCCTAGCCATGGATACGCAGTATTTT. Encoded protein: CASSLAMDTQYF.